Listed below are T cell receptor beta chains from one sample, sequenced in a study of identical twins. TCRdb ran MiXCR on the 5' RACE reads and lists one entry per CDR3 protein. The sample contains about 480,000 distinct CDR3 sequences, 13% to 15% of which appear only once. These same data were also listed under a study on yellow fever vaccine responses in identical twins.

Input material: CD4+ T cells sorted from blood. The receptor source for this set is a young woman in good health. The CDR3 runs from the conserved cysteine through the conserved F or W. Fields, in order: J gene, clone size, V gene, D gene, CDR3 DNA, CDR3 protein. A D gene is named only where the DNA matches it firmly. The size entry is marked missing in some rows and otherwise reads once, few, many or a size class.

J gene: TRBJ2-1; clone size: NA; V gene: TRBV28; D gene: NA; CDR3 DNA: TGTGCCAGCAGTTTAGTGGGATGGGGGGAGCAGTTCTTC; CDR3 protein: CASSLVGWGEQFF
J gene: TRBJ2-2; clone size: many; V gene: TRBV29-1; D gene: TRBD1; CDR3 DNA: TGCAGCGTTGAGACAGGGCAGGGCACCGGGGAGCTGTTTTTT; CDR3 protein: CSVETGQGTGELFF
J gene: TRBJ2-7; clone size: NA; V gene: TRBV20-1; D gene: NA; CDR3 DNA: TGCAGTGCTAGGGAGGGGGGAAACTCCTACGAGCAGTACTTC; CDR3 protein: CSAREGGNSYEQYF
J gene: TRBJ2-3; clone size: NA; V gene: TRBV15; D gene: NA; CDR3 DNA: TGTGCCACCAGCAGAGATCCCCGGTCCTGGAGTGGGGCACCAGATACGCAGTATTTT; CDR3 protein: CATSRDPRSWSGAPDTQYF
J gene: TRBJ2-5; clone size: NA; V gene: TRBV7-8; D gene: NA; CDR3 DNA: TGTGCCAGCAGCCCCGGGGCATACCAAGAGACCCAGTACTTC; CDR3 protein: CASSPGAYQETQYF
J gene: TRBJ2-5; clone size: few; V gene: TRBV5-5; D gene: TRBD2; CDR3 DNA: TGTGCCAGCAGCTTGGCGGTGGGGGGGGAAGAGACCCAGTACTTC; CDR3 protein: CASSLAVGGEETQYF
J gene: TRBJ2-5; clone size: many; V gene: TRBV12-3/TRBV12-4; D gene: TRBD1; CDR3 DNA: TGTGCCAGCAGTCCCGGACAGGGGGGGCTGGAGACCCAGTACTTC; CDR3 protein: CASSPGQGGLETQYF
J gene: TRBJ1-2; clone size: many; V gene: TRBV3-1; D gene: TRBD1; CDR3 DNA: TGTGCCAGCAGCCAAGATACTCGGGCACAGGGGGCGTTTGGCTACACCTTC; CDR3 protein: CASSQDTRAQGAFGYTF
J gene: TRBJ1-1; clone size: NA; V gene: TRBV18; D gene: TRBD1; CDR3 DNA: TGTGCCAGCTCACCATCAAAAGGACAGGGGGGTAGGACTGAAGCTTTCTTT; CDR3 protein: CASSPSKGQGGRTEAFF
J gene: TRBJ1-6; clone size: NA; V gene: TRBV12-3/TRBV12-4; D gene: NA; CDR3 DNA: TGTGCCAGCAGTTTTGAAGGGGCGGATTCACCCCTCCACTTT; CDR3 protein: CASSFEGADSPLHF
J gene: TRBJ1-1; clone size: NA; V gene: TRBV5-3; D gene: NA; CDR3 DNA: TGTGCCAGAAGCTTGCAGGTCCCGGCCATCTTTTTGGCGACTGAAGCTTTCTTT; CDR3 protein: CARSLQVPAIFLATEAFF
J gene: TRBJ2-5; clone size: NA; V gene: TRBV5-1; D gene: TRBD2; CDR3 DNA: TGCGCCAGCAGCCCGAGCGGGGGAACCCAAGAGACCCAGTACTTC; CDR3 protein: CASSPSGGTQETQYF
J gene: TRBJ2-5; clone size: NA; V gene: TRBV4-1; D gene: NA; CDR3 DNA: TGCGCCAGCAGAGTTGTGACAGGGAGGACAGAGACCCAGTACTTC; CDR3 protein: CASRVVTGRTETQYF
J gene: TRBJ2-7; clone size: NA; V gene: TRBV5-1; D gene: NA; CDR3 DNA: TGCGCCAGCAGCTTGGCGGGGGACGGGACCTACGAGCAGTACTTC; CDR3 protein: CASSLAGDGTYEQYF
J gene: TRBJ2-7; clone size: NA; V gene: TRBV18; D gene: NA; CDR3 DNA: TGTGCCAGCTCACCAAACTCACATAACCCGCTTAGAGAGCAGTACTTC; CDR3 protein: CASSPNSHNPLREQYF
J gene: TRBJ2-1; clone size: once; V gene: TRBV20-1; D gene: TRBD2; CDR3 DNA: TGCAGTGCTAGTGGGGGGCGGGAGGGCCGTAATGAGCAGTTCTTC; CDR3 protein: CSASGGREGRNEQFF
J gene: TRBJ2-1; clone size: NA; V gene: TRBV5-1; D gene: NA; CDR3 DNA: TGCGCCAGCAGCGATACAGGGAAAGAGACCCAGTTCTTC; CDR3 protein: CASSDTGKETQFF
J gene: TRBJ2-7; clone size: NA; V gene: TRBV20-1; D gene: TRBD2; CDR3 DNA: TGCAGTGCTTACCAGCGGGGAAAGATGTACGAGCAGTACTTC; CDR3 protein: CSAYQRGKMYEQYF
J gene: TRBJ1-1; clone size: NA; V gene: TRBV7-9; D gene: NA; CDR3 DNA: TGTGCCAGCAGCTTAGCGCAGGACAGCAGAATGAACACTGAAGCTTTCTTT; CDR3 protein: CASSLAQDSRMNTEAFF
J gene: TRBJ2-7; clone size: few; V gene: TRBV18; D gene: NA; CDR3 DNA: TGTGCCAGCTCACCCCTAATGGGGAGCCAGGGACACTACGAGCAGTACTTC; CDR3 protein: CASSPLMGSQGHYEQYF
J gene: TRBJ2-7; clone size: few; V gene: TRBV5-1; D gene: TRBD1; CDR3 DNA: TGCGCCAGCAGCCCCAGGGACAGGGGGACCTACGAGCAGTACTTC; CDR3 protein: CASSPRDRGTYEQYF
J gene: TRBJ2-3; clone size: NA; V gene: TRBV5-1; D gene: TRBD2; CDR3 DNA: TGCGCCAGCAGCTTGGCCCTAGCGGGAGTAGGCCGCGCAGATACGCAGTATTTT; CDR3 protein: CASSLALAGVGRADTQYF
J gene: TRBJ2-7; clone size: NA; V gene: TRBV6-5; D gene: NA; CDR3 DNA: TGTGCCAGCAGTTACCGATCCAGGGGCTCCTACGAGCAGTACTTC; CDR3 protein: CASSYRSRGSYEQYF
J gene: TRBJ2-2; clone size: NA; V gene: TRBV29-1; D gene: TRBD2; CDR3 DNA: TGCAGCGTTGGGTCTGCGGGAGCTTGGGGCGGGGAGCTGTTTTTT; CDR3 protein: CSVGSAGAWGGELFF
J gene: TRBJ2-3; clone size: few; V gene: TRBV12-3/TRBV12-4; D gene: TRBD1; CDR3 DNA: TGTGCCAGCAGTTTCAGGGGGCTGAGCACAGATACGCAGTATTTT; CDR3 protein: CASSFRGLSTDTQYF
J gene: TRBJ2-7; clone size: NA; V gene: TRBV5-1; D gene: TRBD2; CDR3 DNA: TGCGCCAGCAGCTTGGAGCCTAGCGGGAGGGCCTGGTACGAGCAGTACTTC; CDR3 protein: CASSLEPSGRAWYEQYF
J gene: TRBJ1-1; clone size: few; V gene: TRBV6-2/TRBV6-3; D gene: NA; CDR3 DNA: TGTGCCAGCAGTCAAGGAGGGTCCACTGAAGCTTTCTTT; CDR3 protein: CASSQGGSTEAFF
J gene: TRBJ2-1; clone size: NA; V gene: TRBV5-1; D gene: NA; CDR3 DNA: TGCGCCAGCAGCACTGTAGCCCCGCGTGGGTACAATGAGCAGTTCTTC; CDR3 protein: CASSTVAPRGYNEQFF
J gene: TRBJ1-1; clone size: NA; V gene: TRBV18; D gene: NA; CDR3 DNA: TGTGCCAGCTCACCAACAGCTCTAGATGAAGCTTTCTTT; CDR3 protein: CASSPTALDEAFF
J gene: TRBJ2-6; clone size: NA; V gene: TRBV28; D gene: NA; CDR3 DNA: NA; CDR3 protein: CASSFGPGSGANVLTF
J gene: TRBJ2-2; clone size: NA; V gene: TRBV5-1; D gene: TRBD2; CDR3 DNA: TGCGCCAGCAGCTTCTCCGGGGGGGCCGCCGGGGAGCTGTTTTTT; CDR3 protein: CASSFSGGAAGELFF
J gene: TRBJ2-5; clone size: few; V gene: TRBV20-1; D gene: NA; CDR3 DNA: TGCAGTGCTATCAAAGGGGGGACCCCGAGGGAGACCCAGTACTTC; CDR3 protein: CSAIKGGTPRETQYF
J gene: TRBJ2-5; clone size: NA; V gene: TRBV25-1; D gene: TRBD2; CDR3 DNA: TGTGCCAGCAGTGAAACTAGCGGGGTTATTGGGACCCAGTACTTC; CDR3 protein: CASSETSGVIGTQYF
J gene: TRBJ2-3; clone size: few; V gene: TRBV6-1; D gene: NA; CDR3 DNA: TGTGCCAGCGAGATATCCCCGGGCCGCACAGATACGCAGTATTTT; CDR3 protein: CASEISPGRTDTQYF
J gene: TRBJ2-2; clone size: NA; V gene: TRBV28; D gene: TRBD1; CDR3 DNA: TGTGCCAGCACCCCAGGGGGCGTCCCCGGGGAGCTGTTTTTT; CDR3 protein: CASTPGGVPGELFF
J gene: TRBJ2-5; clone size: once; V gene: TRBV7-8; D gene: NA; CDR3 DNA: TGTGCCAGCAGCATCGGTCGGTCGGAGACCCAGTACTTC; CDR3 protein: CASSIGRSETQYF
J gene: TRBJ2-3; clone size: few; V gene: TRBV20-1; D gene: NA; CDR3 DNA: TGCAGTGCTAGGGGACTGTCGGCCACAGATACGCAGTATTTT; CDR3 protein: CSARGLSATDTQYF
J gene: TRBJ2-5; clone size: few; V gene: TRBV15; D gene: TRBD1; CDR3 DNA: TGTGCCACCAGCCCTCGGACAGGAGGAAAAGAGACCCAGTACTTC; CDR3 protein: CATSPRTGGKETQYF
J gene: TRBJ2-1; clone size: NA; V gene: TRBV24-1; D gene: NA; CDR3 DNA: TGTGCCACCAGTGATGCCGGGACAACTTTTCTAAATGAGCAGTTCTTC; CDR3 protein: CATSDAGTTFLNEQFF
J gene: TRBJ2-7; clone size: once; V gene: TRBV5-4; D gene: NA; CDR3 DNA: TGTGCCAGCAGCTGGCCGGGGTCCGACGAGCAGTACTTC; CDR3 protein: CASSWPGSDEQYF
J gene: TRBJ2-7; clone size: many; V gene: TRBV5-1; D gene: TRBD2; CDR3 DNA: TGCGCCAGCAGCAATTTAGCGGGAGAAGGCTACGAGCAGTACTTC; CDR3 protein: CASSNLAGEGYEQYF
J gene: TRBJ1-5; clone size: few; V gene: TRBV18; D gene: TRBD1; CDR3 DNA: TGTGCCAGCTCACCACCTGGGACAGGGATCAATCAGCCCCAGCATTTT; CDR3 protein: CASSPPGTGINQPQHF
J gene: TRBJ2-1; clone size: NA; V gene: TRBV7-6; D gene: TRBD1; CDR3 DNA: TGTGCCAGCAGTCCCGGGACAGGGCATTACAATGAGCAGTTCTTC; CDR3 protein: CASSPGTGHYNEQFF
J gene: TRBJ2-3; clone size: NA; V gene: TRBV16; D gene: NA; CDR3 DNA: TGTGCCAGCAGCCAATCCGGTATAGATACGCAGTATTTT; CDR3 protein: CASSQSGIDTQYF
J gene: TRBJ2-3; clone size: NA; V gene: TRBV6-2/TRBV6-3; D gene: TRBD2; CDR3 DNA: TGTGCCAGCAGCCCCCTCCCCGATAGCGGGAGAGGCCGGGGAGATACGCAGTATTTT; CDR3 protein: CASSPLPDSGRGRGDTQYF
J gene: TRBJ2-3; clone size: NA; V gene: TRBV3-1; D gene: NA; CDR3 DNA: TGTGCCAGCAGCCCCCGAGGGTCCGGGATAAGGAGAGATACGCAGTATTTT; CDR3 protein: CASSPRGSGIRRDTQYF
J gene: TRBJ2-3; clone size: NA; V gene: TRBV12-3/TRBV12-4; D gene: TRBD1; CDR3 DNA: TGTGCCAGCAGTTTAGGGTTGGGGACAGAACTCACAGATACGCAGTATTTT; CDR3 protein: CASSLGLGTELTDTQYF
J gene: TRBJ2-1; clone size: NA; V gene: TRBV12-3/TRBV12-4; D gene: NA; CDR3 DNA: TGTGCCAGCAGTTTAAGTTTACAGGGAAGTCGCAATGAGCAGTTCTTC; CDR3 protein: CASSLSLQGSRNEQFF
J gene: TRBJ2-7; clone size: many; V gene: TRBV20-1; D gene: TRBD2; CDR3 DNA: TGCAGTGCGGGGACTAGCGGGATGGCGGACTACGAGCAGTACTTC; CDR3 protein: CSAGTSGMADYEQYF
J gene: TRBJ2-7; clone size: few; V gene: TRBV7-2; D gene: NA; CDR3 DNA: TGTGCCAGCAGCTTAGTTTCGGTCAACGAGCAGTACTTC; CDR3 protein: CASSLVSVNEQYF
J gene: TRBJ2-7; clone size: NA; V gene: TRBV21-1; D gene: NA; CDR3 DNA: TGTGCCAGCAGCAAAGGTGGCAGGTTCCCTCGCGAGCAGTACTTC; CDR3 protein: CASSKGGRFPREQYF
J gene: TRBJ2-7; clone size: NA; V gene: TRBV5-1; D gene: TRBD1; CDR3 DNA: TGCGCCAGCAGCTTGGCGGGACAGGGAGCCGAGCAGTACTTC; CDR3 protein: CASSLAGQGAEQYF
J gene: TRBJ1-1; clone size: few; V gene: TRBV6-5; D gene: NA; CDR3 DNA: TGTGCCAGCAGTTACCCATGGGGTTGGTGGGGGACGGCTGAAGCTTTCTTT; CDR3 protein: CASSYPWGWWGTAEAFF
J gene: TRBJ2-3; clone size: few; V gene: TRBV20-1; D gene: NA; CDR3 DNA: TGCAGTGCTAGAGATCCGGCCACAGATACGCAGTATTTT; CDR3 protein: CSARDPATDTQYF
J gene: TRBJ2-5; clone size: few; V gene: TRBV29-1; D gene: TRBD2; CDR3 DNA: TGCAGCGTTGATGGGACTAGCGGGAGTCTCCGGGAGACCCAGTACTTC; CDR3 protein: CSVDGTSGSLRETQYF